In its sample, the clone carrying this TCR beta chain was seen a few times. A read error may explain this, as a much larger clone is one base away. TCRdb independently ran MiXCR on the PCR reads; one entry per CDR3 protein. The data hold 5,600 or so distinct CDR3 sequences, with more than 12% observed a single time. The data belong to a study of tumor-infiltrating lymphocytes in oesophageal squamous cell carcinoma. The CDR3 consists of 15 residues. Per the germline V gene, CDR1 is SGHDT and CDR2 is YYEEEE. V shed 1 base and J shed 11 bases, with 21 bases lying between them. Sample: esophageal tumor tissue. The J gene is TRBJ2-5, the V gene TRBV5-6; D remains unclear. This sequence originates from a male donor with esophageal squamous cell carcinoma. The CDR3 DNA reads as TGTGCCAGCAGCTTGACCGTTGCCGGCATCGCTGAGCAGTACTTC. This sequence encodes CASSLTVAGIAEQYF.